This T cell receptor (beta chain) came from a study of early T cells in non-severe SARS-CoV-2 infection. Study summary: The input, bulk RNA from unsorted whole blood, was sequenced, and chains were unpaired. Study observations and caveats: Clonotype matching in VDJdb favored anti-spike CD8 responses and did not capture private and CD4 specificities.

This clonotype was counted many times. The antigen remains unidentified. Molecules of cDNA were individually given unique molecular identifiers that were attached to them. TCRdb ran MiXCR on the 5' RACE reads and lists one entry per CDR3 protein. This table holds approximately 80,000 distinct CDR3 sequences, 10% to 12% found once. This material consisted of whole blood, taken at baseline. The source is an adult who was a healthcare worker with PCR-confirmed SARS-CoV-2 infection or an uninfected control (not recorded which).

CDR3 sequence reads: CRPIGRGLGNEQFF. The CDR3 coding sequence is TGCAGGCCCATAGGGCGGGGGCTCGGGAATGAGCAGTTCTTC. The chain joins TRBV29-1 to TRBJ2-1, with D possibly TRBD2 on 7 matching bases. Germline CDR1 SQVTM, CDR2 ANQGSEA. There are 14 residues in the CDR3.